This TCR beta chain was profiled in a study of blood T cell repertoires in COVID-19. Across the whole study: COVID-19 samples collected from the United States, Italy and Spain covered acute and convalescent phases.

Followed over time, Seattle patients had been enrolled while infection was active. Germline CDR1 is MNHEY and CDR2 is SVGEGT. The CDR3 length is 13 residues. Between the trimmed V and J ends, which lost 4 bases and 5 bases, there was a span of 11 bases. The data were produced by immunoSEQ multiplex PCR, yet TCRdb's version contains in-frame clones alone and is incomplete. The table shows about 160,000 clones, with 79% occurring only once. The chain is built from TRBV6-2 or TRBV6-3 and TRBJ1-1; D remains ambiguous. The source material was peripheral blood. The clonotype comes from a woman aged 55-69 years with COVID-19, enrolled during active disease. CDR3 DNA: TGTGCCAGCAGTTCAGGTCGCCGGACTGAAGCTTTCTTT. This translates into CASSSGRRTEAFF.